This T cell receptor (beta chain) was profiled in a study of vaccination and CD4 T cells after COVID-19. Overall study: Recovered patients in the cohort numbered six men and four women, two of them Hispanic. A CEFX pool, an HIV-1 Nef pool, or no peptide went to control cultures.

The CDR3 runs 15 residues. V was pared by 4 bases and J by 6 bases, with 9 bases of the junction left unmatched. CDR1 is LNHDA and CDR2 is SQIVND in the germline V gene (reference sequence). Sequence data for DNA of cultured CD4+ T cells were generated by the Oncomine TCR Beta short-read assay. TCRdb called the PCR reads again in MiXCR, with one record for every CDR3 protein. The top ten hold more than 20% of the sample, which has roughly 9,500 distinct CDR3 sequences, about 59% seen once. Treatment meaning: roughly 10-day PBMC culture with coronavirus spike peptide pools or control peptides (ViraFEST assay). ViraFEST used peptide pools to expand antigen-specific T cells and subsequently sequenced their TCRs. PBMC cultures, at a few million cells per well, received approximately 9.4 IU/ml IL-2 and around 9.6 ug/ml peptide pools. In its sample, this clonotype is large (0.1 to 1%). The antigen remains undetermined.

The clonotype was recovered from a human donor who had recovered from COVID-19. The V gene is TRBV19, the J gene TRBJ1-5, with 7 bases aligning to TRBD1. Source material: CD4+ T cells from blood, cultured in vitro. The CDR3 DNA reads TGTGCCAGTAGTAAGGACCCCAGGGGGATTCAGCCCCAGCATTTT. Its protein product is CASSKDPRGIQPQHF.